This TCR beta chain derives from a study of early T cells in non-severe SARS-CoV-2 infection. Study-level information: The chains were unpaired, and the sequenced material was bulk RNA from unsorted whole blood. Whole-study findings and limits: Anti-spike CD8 responses were favored in VDJdb matching, and private and CD4 specificities were missed.

This clonotype has a single count. The antigen is unknown. Individual cDNA molecules each received unique molecular identifiers attached to them. MiXCR, applied by TCRdb to the 5' RACE reads, yields one record per CDR3 protein. The sample holds roughly 99,000 distinct CDR3 sequences, roughly 11% seen once. The V gene end was trimmed by 9 bases and the J gene end by 4 bases; junction bases not matched to a gene: 2. Germline V gives CDR1 MDHEN, CDR2 SYDVKM. The CDR3 extends over 12 amino acids. The chain employs TRBV28 and TRBJ2-2, with 7 nucleotides matching TRBD1. The specimen was whole blood. The clonotype comes from an adult who was a healthcare worker with PCR-confirmed SARS-CoV-2 infection or an uninfected control (not recorded which). This chain's CDR3 is CARQGTTGELFF. Written as DNA, the CDR3 is TGTGCCAGACAGGGGACCACCGGGGAGCTGTTTTTT.